This record looks at one TCR beta chain sequence and its context. These data belong to a study of OX40 agonist ivuxolimab in advanced cancers. Clones were read by immunoSEQ multiplex PCR, and TCRdb kept only the in-frame ones, dropping some. Counted here are around 66,000 clones, about 85% occurring once; the ten biggest clones make up around 2.2%. The clonotype originates from an adult with an advanced solid tumor such as melanoma, head and neck, liver or kidney cancer. The specimen was CD4+ or CD8+ T cells sorted from blood, collected in a trial of the OX40 agonist ivuxolimab.

The CDR3 here is CASSLNRVTGNTIYF. The CDR3 region has the DNA TGTGCCAGCAGCTTAAATAGGGTTACTGGAAACACCATATATTTT. The chain uses TRBV7-6 and TRBJ1-3; D not certain. The germline CDR1 and CDR2 sequences are SGHVS and FNYEAQ. There are 15 residues in the CDR3. The V and J ends lost 2 bases and 2 bases respectively, with 10 bases between them. Supplemented by reference TRBV7-6 and TRBJ1-3, the full variable domain reads GAGVSQSPRYKVTKRGQDVALRCDPISGHVSLYWYRQALGQGPEFLTYFNYEAQQDKSGLPNDRFSAERPEGSISTLTIQRTEQRDSAMYRCASSLNRVTGNTIYFGEGSWLTVV.